This T cell receptor (beta chain) came from a study of blood T cell repertoires in COVID-19. The overall study: Sources were T cells, B-cell-depleted T cells, or PBMCs; the material itself was cDNA or gDNA.

The protocol was immunoSEQ multiplex PCR, while the TCRdb copy is restricted to in-frame clones and leaves out a portion. The repertoire holds about 130,000 clones, with approximately 74% as singletons. The sequence derives from a woman in her seventies with acute or convalescent COVID-19. Sequenced input: peripheral blood.

This chain's CDR3 is CASKEGATEAFF. The DNA of the CDR3 is TGTGCCAGCAAAGAGGGGGCCACTGAAGCTTTCTTT. This chain connects TRBV5-4 to TRBJ1-1; 7 bases agree with TRBD1. V was clipped by 6 bases and J by 4 bases; unmatched bases: 3. CDR3 size: 12 residues. Germline-derived CDR1 and CDR2 are SGHNT and YYREEE (reference sequence).